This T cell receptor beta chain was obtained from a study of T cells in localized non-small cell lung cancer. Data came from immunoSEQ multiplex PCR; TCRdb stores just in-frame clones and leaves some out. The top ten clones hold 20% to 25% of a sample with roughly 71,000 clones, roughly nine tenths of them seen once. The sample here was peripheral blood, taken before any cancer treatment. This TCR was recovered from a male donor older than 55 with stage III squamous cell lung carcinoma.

This CDR3 is CAALKGRYNSPLHF. DNA for the CDR3: TGTGCCGCTCTTAAGGGACGTTATAATTCACCCCTCCACTTT. The chain recombines TRBV28 with TRBJ1-6; D is perhaps TRBD1 (5 bases). Germline CDR1 and CDR2: MDHEN and SYDVKM. V was cut by 11 bases and J by 4 bases, with 15 bases left in between. The CDR3 runs to 14 residues. The full variable domain, with the rest looked up from reference TRBV28 and TRBJ1-6, is DVKVTQSSRYLVKRTGEKVFLECVQDMDHENMFWYRQDPGLGLRLIYFSYDVKMKEKGDIPEGYSVSREKKERFSLILESASTNQTSMYLCAALKGRYNSPLHFGNGTRLTVT.